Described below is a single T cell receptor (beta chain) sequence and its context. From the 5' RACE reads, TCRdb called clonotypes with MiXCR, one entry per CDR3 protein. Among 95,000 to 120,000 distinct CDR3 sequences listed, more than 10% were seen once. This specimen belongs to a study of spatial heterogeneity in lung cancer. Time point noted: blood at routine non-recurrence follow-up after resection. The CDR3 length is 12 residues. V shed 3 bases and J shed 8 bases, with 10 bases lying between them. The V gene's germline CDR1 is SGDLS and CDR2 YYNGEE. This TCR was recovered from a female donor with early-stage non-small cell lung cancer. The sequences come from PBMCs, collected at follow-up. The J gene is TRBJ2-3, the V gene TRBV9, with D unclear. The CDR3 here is CASSALLGTQYF. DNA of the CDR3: TGTGCCAGCAGCGCGTTACTTGGTACGCAGTATTTT.